This TCR beta chain was profiled in a study of T cells in Graves' hyperthyroidism and ophthalmopathy. Using RNA transcripts as the source, TCR beta CDR3 regions were amplified. Initially, a first-round RT-PCR of the TCR CDR3 employed the HTBI primer set. TCRdb fed the multiplex PCR reads into MiXCR, producing one record per CDR3 protein. The table lists 750,000 to 950,000 distinct CDR3 sequences, 35% to 45% of them singletons. Germline V gene sequence: CDR1 LNHDA, CDR2 SQIVND (reference sequence). V lost 10 bases and J 8 bases, leaving 17 bases between the germline ends. CDR3 length equals 12 residues.

This sequence joins TRBV19 and TRBJ1-2; D may be TRBD1 (6 bases). The origin of this receptor is a man aged 18-30 years with Graves' hyperthyroidism. The sample taken for sequencing was blood. This chain's CDR3 is CATRSGGRGYTF. CDR3 DNA sequence: TGTGCCACCCGGAGCGGGGGGCGAGGCTACACCTTC.